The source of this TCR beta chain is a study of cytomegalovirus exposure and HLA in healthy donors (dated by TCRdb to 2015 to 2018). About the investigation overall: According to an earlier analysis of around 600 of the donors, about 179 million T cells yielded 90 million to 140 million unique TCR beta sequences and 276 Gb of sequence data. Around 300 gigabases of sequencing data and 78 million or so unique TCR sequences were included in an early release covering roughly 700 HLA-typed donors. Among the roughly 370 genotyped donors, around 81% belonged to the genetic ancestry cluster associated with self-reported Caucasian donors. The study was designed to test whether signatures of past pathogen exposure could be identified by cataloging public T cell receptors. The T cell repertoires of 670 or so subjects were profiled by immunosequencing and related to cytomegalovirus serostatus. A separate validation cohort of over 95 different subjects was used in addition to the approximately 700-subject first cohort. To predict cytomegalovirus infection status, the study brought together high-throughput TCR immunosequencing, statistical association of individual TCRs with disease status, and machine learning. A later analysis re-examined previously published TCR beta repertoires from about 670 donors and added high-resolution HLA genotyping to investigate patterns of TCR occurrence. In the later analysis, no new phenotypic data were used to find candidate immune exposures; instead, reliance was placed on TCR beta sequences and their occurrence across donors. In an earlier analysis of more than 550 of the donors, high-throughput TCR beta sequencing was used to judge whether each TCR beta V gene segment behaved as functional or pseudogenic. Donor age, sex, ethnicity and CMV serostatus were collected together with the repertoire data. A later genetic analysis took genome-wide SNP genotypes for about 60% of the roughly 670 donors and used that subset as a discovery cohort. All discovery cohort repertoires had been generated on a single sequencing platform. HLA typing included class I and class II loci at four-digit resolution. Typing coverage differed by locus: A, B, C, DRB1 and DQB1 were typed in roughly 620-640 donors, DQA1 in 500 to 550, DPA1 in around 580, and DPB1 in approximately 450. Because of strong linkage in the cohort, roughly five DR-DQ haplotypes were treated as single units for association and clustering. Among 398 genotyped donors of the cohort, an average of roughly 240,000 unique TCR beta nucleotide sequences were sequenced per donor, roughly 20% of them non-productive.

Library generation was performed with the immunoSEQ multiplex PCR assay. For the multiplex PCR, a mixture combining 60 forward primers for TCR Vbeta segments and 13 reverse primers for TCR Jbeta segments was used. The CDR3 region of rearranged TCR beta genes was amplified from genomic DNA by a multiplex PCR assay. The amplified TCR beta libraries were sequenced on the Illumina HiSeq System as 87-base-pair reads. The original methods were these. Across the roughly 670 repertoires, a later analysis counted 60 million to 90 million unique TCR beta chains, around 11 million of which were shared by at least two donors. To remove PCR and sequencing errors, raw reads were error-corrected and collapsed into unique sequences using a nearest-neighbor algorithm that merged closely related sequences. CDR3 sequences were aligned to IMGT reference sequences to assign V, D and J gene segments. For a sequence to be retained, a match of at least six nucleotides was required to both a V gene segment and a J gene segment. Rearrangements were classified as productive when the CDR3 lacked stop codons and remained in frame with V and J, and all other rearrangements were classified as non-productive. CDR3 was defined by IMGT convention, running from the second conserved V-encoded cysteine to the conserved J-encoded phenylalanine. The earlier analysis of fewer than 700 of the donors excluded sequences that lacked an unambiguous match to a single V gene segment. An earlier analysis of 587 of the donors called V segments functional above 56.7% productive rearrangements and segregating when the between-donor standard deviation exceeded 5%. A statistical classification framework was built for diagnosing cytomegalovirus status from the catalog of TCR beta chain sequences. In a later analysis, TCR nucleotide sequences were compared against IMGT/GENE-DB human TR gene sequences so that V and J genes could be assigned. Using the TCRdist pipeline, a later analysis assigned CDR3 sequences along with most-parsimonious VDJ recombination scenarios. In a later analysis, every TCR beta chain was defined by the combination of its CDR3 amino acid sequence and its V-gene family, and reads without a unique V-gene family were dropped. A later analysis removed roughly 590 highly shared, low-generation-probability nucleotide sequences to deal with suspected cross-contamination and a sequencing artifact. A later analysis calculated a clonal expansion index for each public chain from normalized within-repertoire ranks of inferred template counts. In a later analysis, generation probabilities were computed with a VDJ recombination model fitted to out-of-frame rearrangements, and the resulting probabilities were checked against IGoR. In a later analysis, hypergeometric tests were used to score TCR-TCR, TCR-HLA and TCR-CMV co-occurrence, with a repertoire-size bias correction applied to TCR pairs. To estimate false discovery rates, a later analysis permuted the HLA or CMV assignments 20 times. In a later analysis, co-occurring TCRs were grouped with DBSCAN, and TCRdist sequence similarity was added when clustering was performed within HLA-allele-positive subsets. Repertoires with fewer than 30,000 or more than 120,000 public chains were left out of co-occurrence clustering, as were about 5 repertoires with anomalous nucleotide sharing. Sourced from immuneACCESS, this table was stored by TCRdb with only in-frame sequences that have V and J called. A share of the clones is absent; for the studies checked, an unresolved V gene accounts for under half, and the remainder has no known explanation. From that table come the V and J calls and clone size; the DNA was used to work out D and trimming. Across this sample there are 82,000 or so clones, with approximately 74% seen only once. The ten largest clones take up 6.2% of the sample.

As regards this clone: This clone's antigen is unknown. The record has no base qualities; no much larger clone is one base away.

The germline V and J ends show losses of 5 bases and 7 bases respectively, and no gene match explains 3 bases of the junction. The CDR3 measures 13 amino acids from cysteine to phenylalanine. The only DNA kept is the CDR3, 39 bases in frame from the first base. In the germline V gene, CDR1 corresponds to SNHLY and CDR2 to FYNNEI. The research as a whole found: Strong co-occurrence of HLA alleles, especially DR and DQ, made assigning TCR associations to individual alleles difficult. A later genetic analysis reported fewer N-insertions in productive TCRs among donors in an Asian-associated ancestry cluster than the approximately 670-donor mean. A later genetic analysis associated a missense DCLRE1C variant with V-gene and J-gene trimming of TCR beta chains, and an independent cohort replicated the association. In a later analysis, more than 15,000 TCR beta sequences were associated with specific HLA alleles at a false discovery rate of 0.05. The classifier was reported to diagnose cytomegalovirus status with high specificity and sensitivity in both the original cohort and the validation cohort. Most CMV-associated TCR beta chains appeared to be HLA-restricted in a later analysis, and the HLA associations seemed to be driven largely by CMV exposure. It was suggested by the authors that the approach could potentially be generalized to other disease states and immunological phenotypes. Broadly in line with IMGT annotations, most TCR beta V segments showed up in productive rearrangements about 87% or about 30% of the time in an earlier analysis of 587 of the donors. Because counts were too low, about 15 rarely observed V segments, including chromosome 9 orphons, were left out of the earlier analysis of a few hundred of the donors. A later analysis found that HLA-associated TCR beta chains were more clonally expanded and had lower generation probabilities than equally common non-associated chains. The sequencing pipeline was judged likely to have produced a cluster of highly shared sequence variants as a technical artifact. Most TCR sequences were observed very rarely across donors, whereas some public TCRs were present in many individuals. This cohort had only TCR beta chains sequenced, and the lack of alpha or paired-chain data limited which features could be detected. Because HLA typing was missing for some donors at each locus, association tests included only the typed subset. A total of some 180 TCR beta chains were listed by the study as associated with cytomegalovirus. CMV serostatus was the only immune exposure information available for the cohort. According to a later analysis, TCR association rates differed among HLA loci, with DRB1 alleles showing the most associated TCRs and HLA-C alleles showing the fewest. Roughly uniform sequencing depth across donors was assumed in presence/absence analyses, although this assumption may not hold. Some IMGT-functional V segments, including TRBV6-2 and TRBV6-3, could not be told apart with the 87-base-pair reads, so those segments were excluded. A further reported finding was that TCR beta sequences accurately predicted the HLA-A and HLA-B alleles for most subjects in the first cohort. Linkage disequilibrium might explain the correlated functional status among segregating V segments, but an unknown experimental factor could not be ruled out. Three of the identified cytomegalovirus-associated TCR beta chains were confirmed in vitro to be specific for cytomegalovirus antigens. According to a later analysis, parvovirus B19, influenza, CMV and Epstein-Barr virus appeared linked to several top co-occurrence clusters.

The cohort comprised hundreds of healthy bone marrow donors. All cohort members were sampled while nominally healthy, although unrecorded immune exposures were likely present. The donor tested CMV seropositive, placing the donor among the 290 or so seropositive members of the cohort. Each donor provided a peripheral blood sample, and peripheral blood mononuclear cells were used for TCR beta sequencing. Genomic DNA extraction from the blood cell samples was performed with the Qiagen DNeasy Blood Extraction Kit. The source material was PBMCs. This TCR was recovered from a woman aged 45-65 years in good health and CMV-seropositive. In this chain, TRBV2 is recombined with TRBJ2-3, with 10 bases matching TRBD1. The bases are TGTGCCAGCAGTCGACAGGGGGCTTATACGCAGTATTTT. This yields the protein CASSRQGAYTQYF.